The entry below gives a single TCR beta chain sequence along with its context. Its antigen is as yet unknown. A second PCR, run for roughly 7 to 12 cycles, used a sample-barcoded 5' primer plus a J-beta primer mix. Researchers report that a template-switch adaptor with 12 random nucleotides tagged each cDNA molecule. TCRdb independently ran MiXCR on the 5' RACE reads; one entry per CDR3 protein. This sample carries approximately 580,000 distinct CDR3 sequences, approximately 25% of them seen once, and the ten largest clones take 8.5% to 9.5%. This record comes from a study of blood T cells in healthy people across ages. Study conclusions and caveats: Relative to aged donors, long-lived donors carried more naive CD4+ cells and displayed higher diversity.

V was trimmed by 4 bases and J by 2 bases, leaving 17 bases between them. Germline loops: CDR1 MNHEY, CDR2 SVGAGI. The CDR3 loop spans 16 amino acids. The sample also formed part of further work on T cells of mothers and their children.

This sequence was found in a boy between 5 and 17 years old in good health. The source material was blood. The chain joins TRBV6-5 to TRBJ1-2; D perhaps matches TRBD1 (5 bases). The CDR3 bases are TGTGCCAGCAGTTCATACGGGACGGGGGAAAACTATGGCTACACCTTC. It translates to CASSSYGTGENYGYTF.